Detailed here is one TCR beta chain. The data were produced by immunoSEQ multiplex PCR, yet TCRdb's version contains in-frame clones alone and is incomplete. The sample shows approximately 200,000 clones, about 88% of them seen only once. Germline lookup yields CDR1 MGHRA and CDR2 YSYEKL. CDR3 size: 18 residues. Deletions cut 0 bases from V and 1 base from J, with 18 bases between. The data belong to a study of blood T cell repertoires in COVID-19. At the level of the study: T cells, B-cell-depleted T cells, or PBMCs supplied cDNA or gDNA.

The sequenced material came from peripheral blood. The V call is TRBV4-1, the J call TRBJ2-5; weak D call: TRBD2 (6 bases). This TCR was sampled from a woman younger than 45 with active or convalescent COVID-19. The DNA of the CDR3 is TGCGCCAGCAGCCAAGATCGGGGGACTCCGATCTCCCAAGAGACCCAGTACTTC. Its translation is CASSQDRGTPISQETQYF.